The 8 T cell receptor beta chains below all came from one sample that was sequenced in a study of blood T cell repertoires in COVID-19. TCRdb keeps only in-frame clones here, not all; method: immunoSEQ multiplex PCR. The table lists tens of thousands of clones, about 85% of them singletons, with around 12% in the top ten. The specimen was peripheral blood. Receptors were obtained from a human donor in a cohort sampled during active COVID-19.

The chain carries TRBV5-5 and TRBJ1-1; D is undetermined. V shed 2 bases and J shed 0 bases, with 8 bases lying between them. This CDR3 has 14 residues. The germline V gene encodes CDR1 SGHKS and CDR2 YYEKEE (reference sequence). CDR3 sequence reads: CASSLQLLNTEAFF. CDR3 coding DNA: TGTGCCAGCAGCTTACAACTATTGAACACTGAAGCTTTCTTT.

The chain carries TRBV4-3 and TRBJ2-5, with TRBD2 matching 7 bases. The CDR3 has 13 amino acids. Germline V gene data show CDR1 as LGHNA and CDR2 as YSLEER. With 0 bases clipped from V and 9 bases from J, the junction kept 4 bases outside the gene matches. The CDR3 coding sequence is TGCGCCAGCAGCCAAGATATGGGGGGGGCCCAGTACTTC. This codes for CASSQDMGGAQYF.

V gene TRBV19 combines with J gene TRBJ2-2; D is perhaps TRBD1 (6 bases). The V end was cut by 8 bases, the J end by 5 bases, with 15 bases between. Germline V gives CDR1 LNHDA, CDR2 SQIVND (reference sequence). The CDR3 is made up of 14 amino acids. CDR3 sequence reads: CASGEQGGTGELFF. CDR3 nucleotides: TGTGCCAGTGGTGAACAGGGTGGAACCGGGGAGCTGTTTTTT.

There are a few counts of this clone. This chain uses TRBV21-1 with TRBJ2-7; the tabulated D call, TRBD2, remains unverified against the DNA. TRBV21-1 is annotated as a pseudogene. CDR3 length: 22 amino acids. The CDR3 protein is CASSKGTGNGLAGEGATYEQYF. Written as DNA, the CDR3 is TGTGCCAGCAGCAAAGGGACAGGGAATGGACTAGCGGGAGAGGGGGCTACCTACGAGCAGTACTTC.

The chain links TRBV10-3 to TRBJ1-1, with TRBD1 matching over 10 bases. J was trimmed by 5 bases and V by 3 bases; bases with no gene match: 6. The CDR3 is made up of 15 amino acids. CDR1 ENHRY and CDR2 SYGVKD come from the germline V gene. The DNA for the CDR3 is TGTGCCATCAGTGACCGACAGGGGGCGGGGACTGAAGCTTTCTTT. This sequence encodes CAISDRQGAGTEAFF.

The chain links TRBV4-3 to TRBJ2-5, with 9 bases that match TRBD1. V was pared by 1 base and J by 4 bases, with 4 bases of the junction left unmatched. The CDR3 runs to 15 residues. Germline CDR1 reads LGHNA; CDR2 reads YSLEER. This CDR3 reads CASSQAPGQGETQYF. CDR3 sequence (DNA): TGCGCCAGCAGCCAAGCACCGGGACAGGGAGAGACCCAGTACTTC.

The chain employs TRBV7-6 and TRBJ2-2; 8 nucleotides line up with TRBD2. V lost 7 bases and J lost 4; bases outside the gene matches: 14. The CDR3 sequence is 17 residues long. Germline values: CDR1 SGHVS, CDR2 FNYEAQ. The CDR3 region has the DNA TGTGCCAGCACCCCTTTCGGGGGGGGAGGGGGCACCGGGGAGCTGTTTTTT. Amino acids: CASTPFGGGGGTGELFF.

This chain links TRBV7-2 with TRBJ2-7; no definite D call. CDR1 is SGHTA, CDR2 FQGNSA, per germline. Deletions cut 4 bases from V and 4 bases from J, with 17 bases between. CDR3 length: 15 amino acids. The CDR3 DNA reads TGTGCCAGCAGCTCCGCACCCTCCTACGGGTACGAGCAGTACTTC. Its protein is CASSSAPSYGYEQYF. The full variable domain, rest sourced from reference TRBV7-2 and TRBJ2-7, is GAGVSQSPSNKVTEKGKDVELRCDPISGHTALYWYRQSLGQGLEFLIYFQGNSAPDKSGLPSDRFSAERTGGSVSTLTIQRTQQEDSAVYLCASSSAPSYGYEQYFGPGTRLTVT.